Presented here are 28 T cell receptor beta chains from one specimen sequenced in a study of neurological immune-mediated disorders. A single record per CDR3 protein comes from TCRdb applying MiXCR to the 5' RACE reads. Counted here are roughly 49,000 distinct CDR3 sequences, about 12% occurring once; the ten biggest clones make up roughly 10%. Described time point: longitudinal time-point 3. Material for sequencing was PBMCs. The receptor set was obtained from a male donor with HTLV-1-associated myelopathy (HAM/TSP).

This clonotype has at least ten counts. This chain joins TRBV9 and TRBJ2-7; weak D call: TRBD2 (5 bases). The CDR3 is 14 residues long. From germline, CDR1 is SGDLS and CDR2 YYNGEE. Between the trimmed V and J ends, which lost 0 bases and 4 bases, there was a span of 11 bases. CDR3 sequence reads: CASSVDSSNYEQYF. CDR3 DNA sequence: TGTGCCAGCAGCGTAGATTCTAGCAATTACGAGCAGTACTTC.

This clonotype was counted many times. The chain couples TRBV9 to TRBJ2-7, with D possibly being TRBD1 (6 bases). Germline V gene sequence: CDR1 SGDLS, CDR2 YYNGEE. This CDR3 is built from 14 residues. The V gene lost 4 bases and the J gene lost 6 bases, with 17 bases spanning the gap. The CDR3 region is CASSPGQIPSEQYF. CDR3 sequence (DNA): TGTGCCAGCAGCCCGGGACAAATCCCTAGCGAGCAGTACTTC.

A word on this clonotype: Possible read error: a much larger clone is one base away. J is TRBJ1-6 and V is TRBV6-1; 8 bases line up with TRBD1. Germline loops: CDR1 MNHNS, CDR2 SASEGT. This CDR3 spans 15 amino acids. The junction had 10 bases not matched to a gene; V was cut back by 5 bases and J by 10 bases. CDR3 residues: CASSTRTGGKSPLHF. For the CDR3, the DNA is TGTGCCAGCAGTACGCGCACAGGGGGAAAATCACCCCTCCACTTT.

Comments on this clonotype: A much larger clone differs by one base, so this may be a read error. The chain carries TRBV5-1 and TRBJ2-1; TRBD2 is a possible D gene (6 bases). Trimming took 1 base from V and 4 from J, leaving 15 bases between them. The CDR3 has 16 amino acids. CDR1 and CDR2 (germline): SGHRS, YFSETQ. CDR3: CASSLSGHGGYNEQFF. CDR3 nucleotides: TGCGCCAGCAGCTTGTCCGGACATGGGGGGTACAATGAGCAGTTCTTC.

This clonotype has at least ten counts. V usage is TRBV2 and J usage is TRBJ1-2; D is possibly TRBD1 (6 bases). The V and J ends lost 4 bases and 0 bases respectively, with 6 bases between them. Looked up from germline, CDR1 is SNHLY and CDR2 is FYNNEI. This CDR3 has 13 amino acids. CDR3 nucleotides: TGTGCCAGCAGTGGGACAGCTAACTATGGCTACACCTTC. This sequence encodes CASSGTANYGYTF.

This clonotype appeared many times. In DNA, the CDR3 is TGTGCCAGCAGTTTCTTTGCCCTCGGGACAGCTTCTTACGAGCAGTACTTC. This codes for CASSFFALGTASYEQYF. The chain joins TRBV27 to TRBJ2-7; 7 bases agree with TRBD1. Germline CDR1 is MNHEY and CDR2 is SMNVEV (reference sequence). With V trimmed by 3 bases and J by 4 bases, 15 bases remained unmatched. CDR3 length equals 17 residues.

This chain uses TRBV4-3 with TRBJ2-7; D remains unclear. The V gene lost 0 bases and the J gene lost 4 bases, with 13 bases spanning the gap. From germline, CDR1 is LGHNA and CDR2 YSLEER. CDR3 length equals 15 residues. CDR3: CASSQDFRTEYEQYF. CDR3 coding DNA: TGCGCCAGCAGCCAAGACTTCCGGACGGAGTACGAGCAGTACTTC.

This clonotype appeared many times. CDR3 sequence: CASRLGASSGGAKNIQYF. CDR3 bases: TGTGCCAGCAGACTAGGGGCTTCTAGCGGGGGAGCCAAAAACATTCAGTACTTC. The chain uses TRBV7-2 and TRBJ2-4, with 10 bases fitting TRBD2. The CDR3 contains 18 residues. J gave up 0 bases and V 6 bases, and 11 bases lay outside the gene matches. Germline loops: CDR1 SGHTA, CDR2 FQGNSA.

V and J are TRBV6-5 and TRBJ1-5; D is possibly TRBD1 (5 bases). Trimming left V 6 bases short and J 8 bases short, with 14 bases between. There are 13 residues in the CDR3. Germline values: CDR1 MNHEY, CDR2 SVGAGI. The CDR3 nucleotides are TGTGCCAGCAGCCGGGACGTCCTGGAGCCCCAGCATTTT. Protein product: CASSRDVLEPQHF.

This clonotype came up many times. The chain combines TRBV10-2 with TRBJ2-5; TRBD2 agrees at 7 bases. The CDR3 covers 17 residues. The junction had 18 bases not matched to a gene; V was cut back by 7 bases and J by 4 bases. Germline V lookup: CDR1 WSHSY, CDR2 SAAADI. The CDR3 reads CASMDSPGGFSIETQYF. The CDR3, as DNA: TGCGCCAGCATGGATTCTCCGGGAGGTTTCAGTATAGAGACCCAGTACTTC.

This clonotype came up many times. The chain has TRBV5-1 and TRBJ2-1; D remains ambiguous. Trimming shortened V by 0 bases and J by 5 bases, and 9 bases separated the two germline ends. The germline V gene has CDR1 SGHRS and CDR2 YFSETQ. This CDR3 contains 14 residues. CDR3 in amino acids: CASSLVSPDNEQFF. In nucleotides, the CDR3 is TGCGCCAGCAGCTTGGTAAGTCCGGACAATGAGCAGTTCTTC. The complete variable domain, with remaining parts taken from reference TRBV5-1 and TRBJ2-1, reads KAGVTQTPRYLIKTRGQQVTLSCSPISGHRSVSWYQQTPGQGLQFLFEYFSETQRNKGNFPGRFSGRQFSNSRSEMNVSTLELGDSALYLCASSLVSPDNEQFFGPGTRLTVL.

This clonotype was counted many times. This chain joins TRBV9 and TRBJ1-2; D remains unclear. The CDR3 loop spans 15 amino acids. Trimming cost V 0 bases and J 2 bases, with 11 bases left between them. Germline CDR1 is SGDLS and CDR2 is YYNGEE. The CDR3 here is CASSVAGPANYGYTF. Here the CDR3 DNA reads TGTGCCAGCAGCGTAGCAGGACCAGCCAACTATGGCTACACCTTC.

At least ten counts were recorded for this clonotype. The rearrangement links TRBV5-1 to TRBJ2-3; perhaps TRBD1 as D (6 bases). CDR1 and CDR2 from the germline V gene are SGHRS and YFSETQ. Trimming stripped 4 bases from V and 5 bases from J, with 11 bases between. The CDR3 extends over 13 amino acids. The DNA of the CDR3 is TGCGCCAGCAGCACGGGGACAATAGATACGCAGTATTTT. Amino acid sequence: CASSTGTIDTQYF. Full variable domain (missing parts from reference TRBV5-1 and TRBJ2-3): KAGVTQTPRYLIKTRGQQVTLSCSPISGHRSVSWYQQTPGQGLQFLFEYFSETQRNKGNFPGRFSGRQFSNSRSEMNVSTLELGDSALYLCASSTGTIDTQYFGPGTRLTVL.

The sample holds many counts of this clonotype. The V and J genes are TRBV27 and TRBJ2-5; the D call may be TRBD1 or TRBD2 (7 bases each). The CDR3 consists of 14 residues. Germline V gives CDR1 MNHEY, CDR2 SMNVEV (reference sequence). V dropped 5 bases and J dropped 4 bases, with 14 bases sitting between them. The CDR3 region has the DNA TGTGCCAGCAGTCCCCTCAGGGGGGGAGAGACCCAGTACTTC. Its translation: CASSPLRGGETQYF.

This clonotype was picked up many times. The chain uses TRBV3-1 and TRBJ1-5; no clear D gene. Germline CDR1 reads LGHDT; CDR2 reads YNNKEL (reference sequence). This CDR3 contains 15 residues. V lost 0 bases and J lost 7, with 13 bases in between. The chain's CDR3 is CASSQDPGEGQPQHF. CDR3 DNA sequence: TGTGCCAGCAGCCAAGATCCCGGGGAAGGACAGCCCCAGCATTTT.

This clonotype was recorded many times. V gene TRBV11-2 combines with J gene TRBJ2-5; no clear D gene. This CDR3 spans 12 amino acids. Per germline, CDR1 SGHAT and CDR2 FQNNGV. Trimming removed 7 bases at V and 5 bases at J, with 11 bases between. The DNA of the CDR3 is TGTGCCAGCACCCCCGTGCGGGAGACCCAGTACTTC. Its protein product is CASTPVRETQYF.

This clonotype was found many times. The chain uses TRBV20-1 and TRBJ1-2; D call uncertain. Trimming removed 3 bases at V and 8 bases at J, with 10 bases between. Germline values: CDR1 DFQATT, CDR2 SNEGSKA (reference sequence). The CDR3 loop spans 11 amino acids. The CDR3 sequence is CSASLADGYTF. In DNA form, the CDR3 reads TGCAGTGCTAGTTTGGCTGACGGCTACACCTTC.

This clonotype was recorded at least ten times. The genes are TRBV7-8 and TRBJ2-3, with TRBD1 as a possible D gene (6 bases). The CDR3 is made up of 15 amino acids. Looked up from germline, CDR1 is SGHVS and CDR2 is FQNEAQ. Trimming took 4 bases from V and 4 from J, leaving 15 bases between them. The CDR3 DNA reads as TGTGCCAGCAGCTATACAGGGACCCTCGCAGATACGCAGTATTTT. Its translation: CASSYTGTLADTQYF.

V is TRBV7-9 and J is TRBJ2-1; 11 nucleotides agree with TRBD2. J lost 4 bases, V lost 4 bases, and 3 bases had no gene match. There are 15 residues in the CDR3. Germline loops: CDR1 SEHNR, CDR2 FQNEAQ (reference sequence). The DNA of the CDR3 is TGTGCCAGCAGCTCCGGGACTAGCGGTTACAATGAGCAGTTCTTC. Protein sequence: CASSSGTSGYNEQFF.

This clonotype occurred many times. This chain connects TRBV20-1 to TRBJ2-7; the match to TRBD2 covers 7 bases. Trimming removed 1 base from V and 2 bases from J; junction bases left unmatched: 8. The CDR3 totals 15 residues. The germline V gene has CDR1 DFQATT and CDR2 SNEGSKA (reference sequence). Here the CDR3 reads CSARGGGPITYEQYF. Here the CDR3 DNA reads TGCAGTGCTAGAGGGGGAGGGCCTATAACCTACGAGCAGTACTTC.

This clonotype was recorded at least ten times. The J gene is TRBJ2-5, the V gene TRBV6-2 or TRBV6-3; possibly TRBD2 for D (6 bases). Germline lookup yields CDR1 MNHEY and CDR2 SVGEGT. This CDR3 has 14 residues. V gave up 6 bases and J gave up 5 bases, with 16 bases separating them. CDR3: CASRGLGFGETQYF. The CDR3 DNA reads as TGTGCCAGCAGGGGACTGGGCTTTGGGGAGACCCAGTACTTC.

This clonotype was recorded at least ten times. The rearrangement joins TRBV7-2 to TRBJ2-2; no definite D call. The CDR3 sequence is 12 residues long. CDR1 and CDR2 from the germline V gene are SGHTA and FQGNSA. Trimming pared 5 bases from V and 7 bases from J, leaving 8 bases between. CDR3 residues: CASSRAGGELFF. The CDR3 region has the DNA TGTGCCAGCAGCCGGGCCGGCGGGGAGCTGTTTTTT.

This clonotype is categorized as medium-sized. This chain uses TRBV18 with TRBJ2-5; TRBD1 agrees at 7 bases. Germline CDR1 and CDR2: KGHSH and LQKENI. V was clipped by 2 bases and J by 7 bases; unmatched bases: 4. The CDR3 runs 13 residues. The CDR3 reads CASSPDREPTQYF. The DNA for the CDR3 is TGTGCCAGCTCACCAGACAGGGAGCCGACCCAGTACTTC.

This clonotype was observed many times. V gene TRBV7-9 combines with J gene TRBJ1-6, with D hard to call. The V gene lost 1 base and the J gene lost 9 bases, with 13 bases spanning the gap. Germline CDR1 reads SEHNR; CDR2 reads FQNEAQ (reference sequence). The CDR3 consists of 15 residues. CDR3 residues: CASSLDAGSSSPLHF. In nucleotides, the CDR3 is TGTGCCAGCAGCTTAGACGCAGGTTCCAGTTCACCCCTCCACTTT.

This clonotype was counted many times. The chain employs TRBV20-1 and TRBJ1-2, with D perhaps TRBD1 (5 bases). V was clipped by 3 bases and J by 4 bases, with 18 bases between them. Looked up from germline, CDR1 is DFQATT and CDR2 is SNEGSKA (reference sequence). This CDR3 comprises 15 residues. CDR3 sequence: CSASPVRGTGYGYTF. DNA for the CDR3: TGCAGTGCTAGCCCTGTTCGGGGGACCGGCTATGGCTACACCTTC.

This clonotype was observed at least ten times. The J gene is TRBJ1-2, the V gene TRBV7-2, with 7 bases identical to TRBD1. Germline trimming cut 3 bases from V and 6 bases from J; bases unmatched to any gene: 13. CDR1 and CDR2 (germline): SGHTA, FQGNSA. This CDR3 is built from 16 residues. The CDR3 protein is CASSFASTGQLDGYTF. The CDR3 DNA reads TGTGCCAGCAGCTTCGCTTCCACGGGACAGCTAGATGGCTACACCTTC.

This clonotype was recorded at least ten times. This chain uses TRBV5-1 with TRBJ2-7; 10 bases agree with TRBD1. The CDR3 consists of 16 residues. V trimming: 2 bases; J trimming: 7 bases; junction bases outside the gene matches: 12. Germline loops: CDR1 SGHRS, CDR2 YFSETQ. CDR3 sequence: CASSLSGTGAGGEQYF. The CDR3 coding sequence is TGCGCCAGCAGCTTATCCGGGACAGGGGCAGGTGGGGAGCAGTACTTC.

In its sample, this clonotype was seen many times. The chain joins TRBV9 to TRBJ2-1; D is tentatively TRBD1 or TRBD2 (5 bases each). Germline-derived CDR1 and CDR2 are SGDLS and YYNGEE. Trimming left V 0 bases short and J 5 bases short, with 12 bases between. CDR3 length: 15 amino acids. CDR3 region: CASSVEGTFNNEQFF. In DNA form, the CDR3 reads TGTGCCAGCAGCGTAGAGGGGACGTTTAACAATGAGCAGTTCTTC.